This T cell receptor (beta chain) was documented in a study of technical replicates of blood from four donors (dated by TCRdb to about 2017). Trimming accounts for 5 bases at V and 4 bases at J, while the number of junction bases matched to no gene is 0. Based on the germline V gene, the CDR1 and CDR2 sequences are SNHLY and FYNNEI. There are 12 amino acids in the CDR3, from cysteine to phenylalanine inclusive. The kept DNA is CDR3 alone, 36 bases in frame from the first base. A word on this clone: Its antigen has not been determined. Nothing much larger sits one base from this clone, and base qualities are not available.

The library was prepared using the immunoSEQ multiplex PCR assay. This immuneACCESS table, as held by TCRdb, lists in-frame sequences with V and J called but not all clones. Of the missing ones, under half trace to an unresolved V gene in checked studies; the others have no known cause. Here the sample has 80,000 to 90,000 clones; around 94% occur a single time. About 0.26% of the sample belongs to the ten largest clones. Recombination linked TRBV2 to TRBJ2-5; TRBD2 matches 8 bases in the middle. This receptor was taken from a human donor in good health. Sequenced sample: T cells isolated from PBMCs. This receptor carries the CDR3 CASSLAGETQYF. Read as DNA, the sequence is TGTGCCAGCAGTCTAGCGGGAGAGACCCAGTACTTC.